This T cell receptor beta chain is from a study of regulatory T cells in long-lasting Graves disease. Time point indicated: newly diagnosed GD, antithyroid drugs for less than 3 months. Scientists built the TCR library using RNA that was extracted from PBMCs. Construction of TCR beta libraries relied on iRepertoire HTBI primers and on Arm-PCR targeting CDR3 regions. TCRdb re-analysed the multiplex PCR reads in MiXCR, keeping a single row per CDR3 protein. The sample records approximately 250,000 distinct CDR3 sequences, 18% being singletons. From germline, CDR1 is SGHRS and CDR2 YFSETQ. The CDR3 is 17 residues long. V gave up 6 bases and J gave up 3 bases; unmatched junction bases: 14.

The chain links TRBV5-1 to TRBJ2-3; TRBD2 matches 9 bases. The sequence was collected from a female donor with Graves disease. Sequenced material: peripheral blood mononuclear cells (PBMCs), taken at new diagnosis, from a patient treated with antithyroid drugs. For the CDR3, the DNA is TGCGCCAGCACTCCCTACCTTGGGCTAGCGGGGACAGATACGCAGTATTTT. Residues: CASTPYLGLAGTDTQYF.